This TCR beta chain derives from a study of regulatory T cells in long-lasting Graves disease. CDR1 DFQATT and CDR2 SNEGSKA come from the germline V gene (reference sequence). Trimming removed 6 bases from V and 1 base from J, with 9 bases in between. The CDR3 has 12 amino acids. The time point was: newly diagnosed GD, antithyroid drugs for less than 3 months. The TCR library was made from RNA extracted from PBMCs. Study-wide results and caveats: TRBV28, TRBJ1-2 and TRBJ2-5 were favored in persistent disease.

In building TCR beta libraries, iRepertoire HTBI primers were used together with Arm-PCR of CDR3 regions. TCRdb re-called the multiplex PCR reads through MiXCR, storing one row per CDR3 protein. The table lists around 400,000 distinct CDR3 sequences, 10% to 15% of them singletons. In this sample, this clonotype turned up many times. The antigen is unknown. The sample also formed part of further work on T cells in Graves' hyperthyroidism and ophthalmopathy. That study adds: The HTBI primer set was used in a first-round RT-PCR of the TCR CDR3.

V gene TRBV20-1 combines with J gene TRBJ1-1; D unclear. The source was peripheral blood mononuclear cells (PBMCs), collected at new diagnosis, from a patient treated with antithyroid drugs. The TCR originated in a woman younger than 30 with Graves disease. The CDR3 region has the DNA TGCAGTGCCCCTCGACAGAACACTGAAGCTTTCTTT. It translates to CSAPRQNTEAFF.